Included here is one T cell receptor (beta chain) sequence, with context. What this receptor recognizes is not known. Base qualities are not provided; no much larger clone lies one nucleotide away. Participants in the prospective study were enrolled through a virtual design, were aged roughly 18 to 100 years, and lived in approximately 25 United States geographic areas. In the prospective study, participants were assigned to cohorts based on the clinical history participants reported in a screening survey and a study questionnaire. ImmuneRACE Cohort 3 recovered participants were defined by two consecutive negative NP/OP PCR tests, healthcare professional clearance, or symptom resolution. In the prospective study, whole blood, serum and a nasopharyngeal or oropharyngeal swab were collected from each participant by mobile phlebotomists. Additional blood draws and questionnaires over an approximately two-month period could optionally be provided by prospective study participants. Blood samples from the prospective study were shipped frozen or at room temperature prior to DNA extraction.

V drops 5 bases and J drops 1 base, leaving 7 bases in between. As encoded in the germline V gene, CDR1 is MNHEY while CDR2 is SVGAGI. The CDR3 measures 13 amino acids from cysteine to phenylalanine. Only the CDR3 region is kept as DNA, spanning 39 bases read in frame from base 1. TCRbeta CDR3 regions were amplified from genomic DNA by means of the immunoSEQ Assay, a bias-controlled multiplex PCR. The original pipeline was this. The number of nucleated cells in each sample was estimated from the amplification of reference gene primers within the assay. Sequence reads were collapsed and filtered to measure the absolute abundance of every unique TCRbeta CDR3 rearrangement. For each sample, productive Simpson clonality was calculated as the square root of Simpson's diversity index over productive rearrangements. TCRdb mirrors the immuneACCESS table, restricted to in-frame sequences. Some clones are absent from its copies; in checked studies, under half trace to an unresolved V gene, and the reason for the others is unknown. V and J calls and clone size are copied from that table; D and trimming were computed from the DNA. Across this sample there are about 220,000 clones, with 70% to 85% seen only once. The ten most abundant clones make up 3% to 4% of the sample.

This entry comes from a study of blood T cell repertoires in COVID-19 (dated by TCRdb to the early 2020s). Regarding the complete study: Samples from collaborators originated in the United States, Italy and Spain and spanned both the acute and convalescent phases of COVID-19. The prospective study material was composed of cDNA or gDNA derived from T cells, B-cell-depleted T cells, or PBMCs. The dataset comprised deeply sampled blood TCRbeta repertoires from subjects exposed to, actively infected with, or recovered from COVID-19. The repertoires were released in a freely available public database intended as a resource for research on the immune response to SARS-CoV-2. The samples were drawn from two sources: the first 160 participants of the ongoing ImmuneRACE study, and 1,200 or so subjects contributed by 6 global collaborators. A de-identified subject ID, COVID-19 status, age in years and sex were almost always included in the sample metadata. Where available, HLA class I and class II types were obtained from metadata supplied by the sample provider rather than from assay-based typing.

On the study overall, not on this receptor specifically: How much clinical and demographic metadata was included differed by source and by participant, and the metadata was provided uncurated.

Here the chain combines TRBV6-5 and TRBJ2-3; the D segment could be TRBD1, given 5 matching bases. Sequenced material: PBMCs or T cells enriched from blood (not recorded which). This TCR derives from a woman aged 60-70 years who had recovered from COVID-19. This receptor has the CDR3 CASSPTGTDTQYF. The nucleotide sequence is TGTGCCAGCAGTCCGACAGGCACAGATACGCAGTATTTT.